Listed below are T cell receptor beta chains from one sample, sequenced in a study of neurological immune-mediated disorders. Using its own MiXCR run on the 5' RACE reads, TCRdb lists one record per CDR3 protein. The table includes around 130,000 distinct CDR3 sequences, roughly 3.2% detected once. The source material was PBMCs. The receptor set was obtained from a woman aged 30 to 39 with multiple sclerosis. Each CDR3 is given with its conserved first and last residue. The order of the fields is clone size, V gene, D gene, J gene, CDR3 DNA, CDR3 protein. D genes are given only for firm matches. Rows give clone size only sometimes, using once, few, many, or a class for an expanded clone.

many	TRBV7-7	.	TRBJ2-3	TGTGCCAGCAGCTTTGGGTTTGGAGATACGCAGTATTTT	CASSFGFGDTQYF
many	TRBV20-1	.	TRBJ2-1	TGCAGTGCTGGCTCAGGGTTCTATGAGCAGTTCTTC	CSAGSGFYEQFF
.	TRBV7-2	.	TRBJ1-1	TGTGCCAGCAGCTCCCGGGGATGGAACACTGAAGCTTTCTTT	CASSSRGWNTEAFF
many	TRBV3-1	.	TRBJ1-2	TGTGCCAGCAGCTTAACAGGACCCTATGGCTACACCTTC	CASSLTGPYGYTF
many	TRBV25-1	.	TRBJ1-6	TGTGCCACCCGACGGTTAAATTCACCCCTCCACTTT	CATRRLNSPLHF
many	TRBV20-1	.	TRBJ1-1	TGCAGTGCTCAGCGGGGAGGCACTGAAGCTTTCTTT	CSAQRGGTEAFF
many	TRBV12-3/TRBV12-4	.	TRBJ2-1	TGTGCCAGCAGTTCCCTAGGCCGTTCGACAGCCGTCGATGAGCAGTTCTTC	CASSSLGRSTAVDEQFF
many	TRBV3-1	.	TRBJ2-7	TGTGCCAGCAGCCTCGGGACCCTTGACGAGCAGTACTTC	CASSLGTLDEQYF
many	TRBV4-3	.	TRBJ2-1	TGCGCCAGCAGCCAAGATGCCGCGCCCAATGAGCAGTTCTTC	CASSQDAAPNEQFF
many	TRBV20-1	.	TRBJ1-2	TGCAGTGCCGGACAGAGCTATGGCTACACCTTC	CSAGQSYGYTF
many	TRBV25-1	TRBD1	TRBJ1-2	TGTGCCAGCAGTGCTTCACGGGGACAGGGTCCCAATGGCTACACCTTC	CASSASRGQGPNGYTF
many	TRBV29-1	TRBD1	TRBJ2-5	TGCAGCGTTGAAGTTCACAGGGGAGAGACCCAGTACTTC	CSVEVHRGETQYF
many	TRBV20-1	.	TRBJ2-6	TGCAGTGCTAGACCTCAGGGGTCTGGGGCCAACGTCCTGACTTTC	CSARPQGSGANVLTF
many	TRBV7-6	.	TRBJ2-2	TGTGCCAGTCGACGACAGGATAGTACCGGGGAGCTGTTTTTT	CASRRQDSTGELFF
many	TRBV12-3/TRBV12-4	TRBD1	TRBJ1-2	TGTGCCAGCAGCCGGGACAGGGGGGACTATGGCTACACCTTC	CASSRDRGDYGYTF
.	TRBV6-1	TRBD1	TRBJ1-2	TGTGCCAGCAGTAACACAGGGGGTCAGAATCCTTCGGCTAACTATGGCTACACCTTC	CASSNTGGQNPSANYGYTF
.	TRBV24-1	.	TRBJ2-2	TGTGCCACCAGTCGGGGACCGAACACCGGGGAGCTGTTTTTT	CATSRGPNTGELFF
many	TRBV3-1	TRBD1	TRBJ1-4	TGTGCCAGCAGCCAAGAAACCGGGACAGGGTATGAAAAACTGTTTTTT	CASSQETGTGYEKLFF
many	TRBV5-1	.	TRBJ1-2	TGCGCCAGCAGCCCCGGGTGGCAGGGGTATGGCTACACCTTC	CASSPGWQGYGYTF
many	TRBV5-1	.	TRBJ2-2	TGCGCCAGCAGCCCCGGGGGGGGACAGCGAAGGACCGGGGAGCTGTTTTTT	CASSPGGGQRRTGELFF
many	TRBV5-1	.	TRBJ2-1	TGCGCCAGCAGCTTGGAATGGGGTTCCTACAATGAGCAGTTCTTC	CASSLEWGSYNEQFF
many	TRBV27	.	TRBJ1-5	TGTGCCAGCAGTTTATCTGGGGGAAGGAGCAATCAGCCCCAGCATTTT	CASSLSGGRSNQPQHF
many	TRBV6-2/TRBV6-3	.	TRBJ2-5	TGTGCCAGCAGCTCACCTAAAGAGACCCAGTACTTC	CASSSPKETQYF
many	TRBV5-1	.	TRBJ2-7	TGCGCCAGCAGCGCCGGACAAGTATTATACGAGCAGTACTTC	CASSAGQVLYEQYF
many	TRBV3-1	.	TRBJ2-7	TGTGCCAGCAGCCCCCGGGACTTTCCTAACTACGAGCAGTACTTC	CASSPRDFPNYEQYF
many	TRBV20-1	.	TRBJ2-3	TGCAGTGCTAGAGATCGATCAGCGGATCATCAAGATACGCAGTATTTT	CSARDRSADHQDTQYF
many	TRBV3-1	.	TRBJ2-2	TGTGCCAGCAGCCCGCAGGGGTGGACCGGGGAGCTGTTTTTT	CASSPQGWTGELFF
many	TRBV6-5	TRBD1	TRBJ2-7	TGTGCCAGCAGTGCACTAGGACAGGGGGCCCACGAGCAGTACTTC	CASSALGQGAHEQYF
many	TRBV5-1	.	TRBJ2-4	TGCGCCAGCAGCTTGTCAGGGGAGTCAAACATTCAGTACTTC	CASSLSGESNIQYF
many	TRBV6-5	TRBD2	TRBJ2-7	TGTGCCAGCAGTTATTCCCCTAGCGGGAGTTTCTACGAGCAGTACTTC	CASSYSPSGSFYEQYF
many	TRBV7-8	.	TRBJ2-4	TGTGCCAGCAGCACCCTAGTGGGCGGGCTAGCCAAAAACATTCAGTACTTC	CASSTLVGGLAKNIQYF
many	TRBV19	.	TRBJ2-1	TGTGCCAGTAGTATGCAGGGGCCGTACAATGAGCAGTTCTTC	CASSMQGPYNEQFF
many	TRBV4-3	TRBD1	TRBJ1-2	TGCGCCAGCAGCCAAGACGGGACAGGGGATCGCTACACCTTC	CASSQDGTGDRYTF
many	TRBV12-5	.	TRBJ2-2	TGTGCTAGTGGTTTGGGGGAGGACGGGGAGCTGTTTTTT	CASGLGEDGELFF
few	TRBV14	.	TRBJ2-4	TGTGCCAGCAGCCAAAACAGGAACAACATTCAGTACTTC	CASSQNRNNIQYF
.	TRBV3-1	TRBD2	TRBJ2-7	TGTGCCAGCAGCCCGGGACTAGGAGAATACGAGCAGTACTTC	CASSPGLGEYEQYF
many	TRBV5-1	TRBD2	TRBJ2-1	TGCGCCACTAAAGCGGGAGAGTACAATGAGCAGTTCTTC	CATKAGEYNEQFF
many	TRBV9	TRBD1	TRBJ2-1	TGTGCCAGCAGCCGACAGGGGTCTTACAATGAGCAGTTCTTC	CASSRQGSYNEQFF
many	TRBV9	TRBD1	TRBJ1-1	TGTGCCAGTTCTCCGACAGGGATGAACACTGAAGCTTTCTTT	CASSPTGMNTEAFF
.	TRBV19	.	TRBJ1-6	TGTGCCAGCAACCAACAGGGCTCCTATAATTCACCCCTCCACTTT	CASNQQGSYNSPLHF
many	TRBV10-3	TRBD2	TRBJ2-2	TGTGCCATCAGCGAAAGACTAGCGGGAGGGAACACCGGGGAGCTGTTTTTT	CAISERLAGGNTGELFF
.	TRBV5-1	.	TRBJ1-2	TGCGCCAGCAGCTCCTCGTTGTCAAAGAATGGCTACACCTTC	CASSSSLSKNGYTF
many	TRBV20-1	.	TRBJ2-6	TGCAGTGTCAGAGAGTTTGGGGCCAACGTCCTGACTTTC	CSVREFGANVLTF
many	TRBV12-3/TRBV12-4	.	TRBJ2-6	TGTGCCAGCAGTTCCAGTCGGTCTGGGGCCAACGTCCTGACTTTC	CASSSSRSGANVLTF
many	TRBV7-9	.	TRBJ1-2	TGTGCCAGCAGCTTAGATGTCGGGTTACATGGCTACACCTTC	CASSLDVGLHGYTF
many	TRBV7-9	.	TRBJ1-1	TGTGCCAGCAGCTTAAGTTTTCGAACGAAGGGTACTGAAGCTTTCTTT	CASSLSFRTKGTEAFF
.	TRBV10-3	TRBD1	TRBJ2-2	TGTGCCATCAGTGAGTCGGGACAGGTGAACACCGGGGAGCTGTTTTTT	CAISESGQVNTGELFF
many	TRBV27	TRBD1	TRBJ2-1	TGTGCCAGCAGTTTACCTGGACAGGTCCTCAATGAGCAGTTCTTC	CASSLPGQVLNEQFF
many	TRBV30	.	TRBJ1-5	TGTGCCTGGAGTGGTGGGGGCAATCAGCCCCAGCATTTT	CAWSGGGNQPQHF
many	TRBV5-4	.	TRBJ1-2	TGTGCCACCTCTGAGGGGCGAGGCTACACCTTC	CATSEGRGYTF
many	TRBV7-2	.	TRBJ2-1	TGTGCCAGCAGGCGGGCCTCCAACTCCTACAATGAGCAGTTCTTC	CASRRASNSYNEQFF
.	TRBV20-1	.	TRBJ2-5	TGCAGTGCTAGAGACGCCGGGATTAAAGAGACCCAGTACTTC	CSARDAGIKETQYF